This T cell receptor beta chain was sequenced during a study of CD8+ T cells in alopecia areata. The study team obtained lesional scalp punch biopsies and peripheral blood from alopecia areata patients. This clone was seen once. The ends were cut back, 0 bases at V and 1 base at J, with 14 bases in the middle. In germline, CDR1 is SGHDN, CDR2 FVKESK. This CDR3 is built from 17 residues. In each case, RNA was isolated and then reverse transcribed into cDNA as the sequencing template. Clones were read by immunoSEQ multiplex PCR, and TCRdb kept only the in-frame ones, dropping some. Among about 200,000 clones listed, approximately 52% were seen once.

The TCR originated in a human donor with alopecia areata. The material sequenced was CD4+ T cells sorted from blood, taken at week 0. The chain employs TRBV14 and TRBJ2-3; no definite D call. CDR3 nucleotide sequence: TGTGCCAGCAGCCAAGATGAGAAGGCAGTCGGCACAGATACGCAGTATTTT. This encodes CASSQDEKAVGTDTQYF.